This T cell receptor beta chain comes out of a study of blood T cells in healthy people across ages. Study findings and constraints: Fewer expanded clones and more diversity marked long-lived versus aged donors. The CMV status of each donor remained undetermined, and this could have confounded shifts in expanded clonotypes.

Of note for this clonotype: Its antigen is undetermined.

V lost 4 bases, J lost 7 bases, and 17 bases lay in between. The germline CDR1 and CDR2 sequences are MNHEY and SVGEGT. The CDR3 runs to 14 residues. Using a J-beta primer mix together with a sample-barcoded 5' primer, a second PCR was run for about 6 to 12 cycles. Each cDNA molecule carried a tag from a template-switch adaptor that contained 12 random nucleotides. TCRdb re-analysed the 5' RACE reads in MiXCR, keeping a single row per CDR3 protein. The sample records about a million distinct CDR3 sequences, roughly 51% being singletons. The sequenced material came from blood. This chain connects TRBV6-2 or TRBV6-3 to TRBJ2-7; weak D call: TRBD2 (5 bases). The TCR sequence derives from a woman aged 60-75 years in good health. The CDR3 loop is CASSWVRDWEEQYF. The CDR3 nucleotides read TGTGCCAGCAGTTGGGTACGGGATTGGGAAGAGCAGTACTTC.